This T cell receptor (beta chain) was captured by sequencing in a study of CD4 and CD8 cells across lung adenocarcinoma regions. Samples came from patients with localized non-small cell lung adenocarcinoma. TCRdb ran MiXCR on the PCR reads and lists one entry per CDR3 protein. The repertoire includes about 23,000 distinct CDR3 sequences, approximately 52% of them detected once, and about 20% sits in the top ten. This sequence originates from a male donor with lung adenocarcinoma. The CD4 and CD8 labels of this study may be unreliable. Source material: CD4+ T cells from the center of a lung tumor.

The CDR3 reads CASSPLRGGRSYEQYF. CDR3 in DNA: TGTGCCAGCAGCCCTTTAAGAGGGGGTAGGTCCTACGAGCAGTACTTC. The V and J genes are TRBV9 and TRBJ2-7; possibly TRBD1 for D (6 bases). The germline V gene encodes CDR1 SGDLS and CDR2 YYNGEE. The CDR3 runs 16 residues. V was cut by 4 bases and J by 1 base, with 18 bases left in between. Filled out from reference TRBV9 and TRBJ2-7, the complete variable domain reads DSGVTQTPKHLITATGQRVTLRCSPRSGDLSVYWYQQSLDQGLQFLIQYYNGEERAKGNILERFSAQQFPDLHSELNLSSLELGDSALYFCASSPLRGGRSYEQYFGPGTRLTVT.